Presented here are 15 T cell receptor beta chains from one specimen sequenced in a study of blood T cells in healthy people across ages. The authors ran a second PCR of about 6 to 11 cycles using a sample-barcoded 5' primer and a J-beta primer mix. TCRdb analysed the 5' RACE reads with MiXCR anew, one entry per CDR3 protein. The data show about 1.5 million distinct CDR3 sequences, approximately 42% seen once. The sequencing input was blood. These receptors all come from a woman aged 18-35 years in good health.

This clonotype has only one observation. The chain is built from TRBV9 and TRBJ2-1, with no clear D. Between the trimmed V and J ends, which lost 5 bases and 0 bases, there was a span of 15 bases. CDR1 is SGDLS, CDR2 YYNGEE, per germline. The CDR3 totals 16 residues. The CDR3 nucleotides read TGTGCCAGCAGTGGGCGGACCGACCTCTCCTACAATGAGCAGTTCTTC. This codes for CASSGRTDLSYNEQFF. The full variable domain, with the rest looked up from reference TRBV9 and TRBJ2-1, is DSGVTQTPKHLITATGQRVTLRCSPRSGDLSVYWYQQSLDQGLQFLIQYYNGEERAKGNILERFSAQQFPDLHSELNLSSLELGDSALYFCASSGRTDLSYNEQFFGPGTRLTVL.

The chain employs TRBV12-3 or TRBV12-4 and TRBJ2-7; D might be TRBD1 (5 bases). This CDR3 has 14 amino acids. V was pared by 6 bases and J by 1 base, with 13 bases between. CDR3 amino acids: CASRSRVGSYEQYF. The DNA of the CDR3 is TGTGCCAGCAGGTCCAGGGTCGGATCCTACGAGCAGTACTTC.

This clonotype has only a few counts. This sequence joins TRBV5-1 and TRBJ2-5; 14 bases line up with TRBD2. The CDR3 totals 17 residues. Unmatched junction bases numbered 5, after V lost 4 bases and J lost 0 bases. The V gene's germline CDR1 is SGHRS and CDR2 YFSETQ. The CDR3 region is CASSVGTSGGYQETQYF. The CDR3 coding sequence is TGCGCCAGCAGCGTCGGGACTAGCGGGGGATACCAAGAGACCCAGTACTTC.

This clonotype was counted only a few times. The chain carries TRBV7-3 and TRBJ2-3; D is uncertain. Germline V gene sequence: CDR1 SGHTA, CDR2 FQGTGA. The CDR3 totals 17 residues. The germline V and J ends were trimmed by 5 bases and 1 base, with 19 bases remaining between them. For the CDR3, the DNA is TGTGCCAGCAGCACAGACTTTACCCTAACTCGCACAGATACGCAGTATTTT. Amino acids: CASSTDFTLTRTDTQYF.

The V call is TRBV5-6, the J call TRBJ2-7, with a tentative D call TRBD2 (6 bases). CDR1 is SGHDT, CDR2 YYEEEE, per germline. Trimming pared 3 bases from V and 6 bases from J, leaving 16 bases between. CDR3 length equals 14 residues. CDR3 residues: CASSSGLNLLEQYF. In nucleotides, the CDR3 is TGTGCCAGCAGCTCAGGACTAAACCTCCTCGAGCAGTACTTC.

The chain uses TRBV20-1 and TRBJ1-5, with D hard to call. V was shortened by 1 base and J by 1 base, with 11 bases between the two germline ends. The length of the CDR3 is 15 residues. Germline assignment: CDR1 DFQATT and CDR2 SNEGSKA (reference sequence). CDR3: CSARAGIRSNQPQHF. In DNA form, the CDR3 reads TGCAGTGCTAGAGCTGGGATTAGGAGCAATCAGCCCCAGCATTTT.

In its sample, this clonotype was seen many times. The junction shows a germline mismatch at one end, possibly a read error. The chain uses TRBV4-3 and TRBJ2-5, with D tentatively TRBD2 (6 bases). The CDR3 is made up of 13 amino acids. CDR1 is LGHNA, CDR2 YSLEER, per germline. CDR3: CASSREYQETQYF. CDR3 nucleotides: TGTGCCAGCAGCCGGGAGTACCAAGAGACCCAGTACTTC.

The chain carries TRBV15 and TRBJ2-4, with D perhaps matching TRBD1 (5 bases). The J call may be mistaken, given a closer DNA end match to TRBJ2-7. Germline V lookup: CDR1 LNHNV, CDR2 YYDKDF (reference sequence). The CDR3 is 13 amino acids. CDR3 region: CATSKGIMVEQYF. CDR3 bases: TGTGCCACCAGCAAGGGGATTATGGTCGAGCAGTACTTC.

This sequence joins TRBV29-1 and TRBJ1-2; 8 bases are a match to TRBD1. Germline V gives CDR1 SQVTM, CDR2 ANQGSEA. The CDR3 has 13 residues. V was clipped by 7 bases and J by 4 bases; unmatched bases: 8. In DNA, the CDR3 is TGCAGCGCCCGGGACAGGATATTCTATGGCTACACCTTC. Translating gives CSARDRIFYGYTF. Combining the CDR3 with reference TRBV29-1 and TRBJ1-2 gives the whole variable domain SAVISQKPSRDICQRGTSLTIQCQVDSQVTMMFWYRQQPGQSLTLIATANQGSEATYESGFVIDKFPISRPNLTFSTLTVSNMSPEDSSIYLCSARDRIFYGYTFGSGTRLTVV.

The V and J genes are TRBV6-1 and TRBJ2-5; TRBD2 matches 9 bases. The germline CDR1 and CDR2 sequences are MNHNS and SASEGT. J was trimmed by 11 bases and V by 0 bases; bases with no gene match: 13. This CDR3 spans 16 amino acids. CDR3 sequence (DNA): TGTGCCAGCAGTGAAGCTGCGGGAGGGATGGGGAATGAGCAGTACTTC. It encodes CASSEAAGGMGNEQYF.

This clonotype was observed a single time. This chain uses TRBV18 with TRBJ1-5; D gene ambiguous. This CDR3 is 15 amino acids long. V dropped 3 bases and J dropped 0 bases, with 9 bases sitting between them. CDR1 KGHSH and CDR2 LQKENI come from the germline V gene. CDR3 in amino acids: CASSPDINSNQPQHF. DNA of the CDR3: TGTGCCAGCTCACCCGACATCAATAGCAATCAGCCCCAGCATTTT.

The rearrangement uses TRBV4-3 and TRBJ1-3; 7 nucleotides line up with TRBD1. Germline V CDR1 and CDR2: LGHNA, YSLEER. CDR3 length equals 15 residues. After removal of 4 bases from V and 4 bases from J, the junction contained 7 bases not matched to a gene. The CDR3 is CASSPYRGRGNTIYF. The CDR3 DNA reads TGCGCCAGCAGCCCATACAGGGGACGAGGAAACACCATATATTTT.

The chain is built from TRBV7-2 and TRBJ1-3, with 8 bases identical to TRBD1. After removal of 5 bases from V and 4 bases from J, the junction contained 4 bases not matched to a gene. Germline-derived CDR1 and CDR2 are SGHTA and FQGNSA. CDR3 size: 14 residues. DNA for the CDR3: TGTGCCAGCAGCATCCGGGACAGGGGAAACACCATATATTTT. Translated, it gives CASSIRDRGNTIYF.

This clonotype was detected only once. This chain links TRBV12-3 or TRBV12-4 with TRBJ2-5, with 7 positions matching TRBD1. The assigned J gene may be wrong: the sequence end matches TRBJ2-7 better. CDR3 size: 13 residues. The CDR3 reads CARASGTVTEQYF. Here the CDR3 DNA reads TGTGCCAGGGCCTCCGGGACAGTCACCGAGCAGTACTTC.

This clonotype was seen a handful of times. J is TRBJ2-7 and V is TRBV9, with a weak D call TRBD1 (5 bases). Germline loops: CDR1 SGDLS, CDR2 YYNGEE. The CDR3 runs to 15 residues. V was pared by 0 bases and J by 2 bases, with 12 bases between. The CDR3 region has the DNA TGTGCCAGCAGCGTAGGACAGCTTCCGACCTACGAGCAGTACTTC. Translated, it gives CASSVGQLPTYEQYF.